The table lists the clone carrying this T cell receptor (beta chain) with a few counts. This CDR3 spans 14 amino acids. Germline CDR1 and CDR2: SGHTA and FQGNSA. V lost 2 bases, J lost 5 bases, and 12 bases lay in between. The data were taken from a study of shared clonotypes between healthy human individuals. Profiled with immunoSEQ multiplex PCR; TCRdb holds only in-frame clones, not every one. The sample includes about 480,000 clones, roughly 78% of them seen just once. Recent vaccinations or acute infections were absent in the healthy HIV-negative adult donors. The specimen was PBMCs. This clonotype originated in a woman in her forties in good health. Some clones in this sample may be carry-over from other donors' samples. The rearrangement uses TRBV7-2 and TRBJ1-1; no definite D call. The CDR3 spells CASSLSRRTTEAFF. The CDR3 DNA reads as TGTGCCAGCAGCTTATCTCGACGGACTACTGAAGCTTTCTTT.